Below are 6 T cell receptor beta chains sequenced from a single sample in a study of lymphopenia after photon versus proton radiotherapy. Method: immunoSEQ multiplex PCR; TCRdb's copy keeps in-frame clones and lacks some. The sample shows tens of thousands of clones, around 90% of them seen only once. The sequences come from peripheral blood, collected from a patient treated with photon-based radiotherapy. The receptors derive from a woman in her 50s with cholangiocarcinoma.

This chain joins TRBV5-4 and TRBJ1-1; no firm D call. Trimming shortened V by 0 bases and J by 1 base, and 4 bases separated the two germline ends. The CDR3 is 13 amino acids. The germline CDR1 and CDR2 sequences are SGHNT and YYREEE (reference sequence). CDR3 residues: CASSLATNTEAFF. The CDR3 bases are TGTGCCAGCAGCTTGGCCACGAACACTGAAGCTTTCTTT. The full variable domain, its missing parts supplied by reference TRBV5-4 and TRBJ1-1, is ETGVTQSPTHLIKTRGQQVTLRCSSQSGHNTVSWYQQALGQGPQFIFQYYREEENGRGNFPPRFSGLQFPNYSSELNVNALELDDSALYLCASSLATNTEAFFGQGTRLTVV.

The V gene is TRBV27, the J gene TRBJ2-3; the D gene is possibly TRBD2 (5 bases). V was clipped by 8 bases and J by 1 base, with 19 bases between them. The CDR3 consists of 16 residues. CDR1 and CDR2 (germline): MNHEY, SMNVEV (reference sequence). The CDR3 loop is CASGSTGVVGTDTQYF. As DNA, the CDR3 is TGTGCCAGCGGATCGACCGGGGTTGTGGGCACAGATACGCAGTATTTT.

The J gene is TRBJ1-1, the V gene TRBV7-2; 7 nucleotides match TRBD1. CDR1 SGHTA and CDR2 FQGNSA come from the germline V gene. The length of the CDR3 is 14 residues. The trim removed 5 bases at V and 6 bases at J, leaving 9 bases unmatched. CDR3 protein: CASSPIQGVAEAFF. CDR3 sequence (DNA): TGTGCCAGCAGCCCAATCCAGGGGGTGGCTGAAGCTTTCTTT.

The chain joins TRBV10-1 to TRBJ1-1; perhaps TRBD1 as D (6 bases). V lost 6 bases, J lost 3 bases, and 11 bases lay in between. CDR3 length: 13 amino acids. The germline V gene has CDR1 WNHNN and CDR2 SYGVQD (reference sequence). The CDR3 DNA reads TGCGCCAGCAGAGAAAGGGGGGACACTGAAGCTTTCTTT. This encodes CASRERGDTEAFF.

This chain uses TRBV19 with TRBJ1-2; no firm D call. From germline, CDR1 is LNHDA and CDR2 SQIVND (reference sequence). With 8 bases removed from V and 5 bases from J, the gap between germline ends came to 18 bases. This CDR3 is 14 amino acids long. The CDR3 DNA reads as TGTGCCAGTGGTTCCCCAACCTGGTGGTATGGCTACACCTTC. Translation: CASGSPTWWYGYTF.

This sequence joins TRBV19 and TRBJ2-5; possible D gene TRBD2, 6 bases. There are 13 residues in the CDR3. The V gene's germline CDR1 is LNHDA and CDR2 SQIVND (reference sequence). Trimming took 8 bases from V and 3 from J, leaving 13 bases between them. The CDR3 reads CASRDLTEETQYF. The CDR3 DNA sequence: TGTGCCAGTCGGGACTTGACAGAAGAGACCCAGTACTTC.